The clone carrying this T cell receptor (beta chain) occurred many times. Its antigen remains unknown. This sample is drawn from a study of CD8 T cells in ankylosing spondylitis. Using its own MiXCR run on the 5' RACE reads, TCRdb lists one record per CDR3 protein. This sample carries roughly 220,000 distinct CDR3 sequences, more than 9% of them seen once, and the ten largest clones take 21%. Study observations and caveats: Some motif variants had been reported before (in reactive arthritis synovial fluid and blood).

This CDR3 is 14 amino acids long. Germline-derived CDR1 and CDR2 are SGHRS and YFSETQ. The V end was cut by 0 bases, the J end by 10 bases, with 16 bases between. V usage is TRBV5-1 and J usage is TRBJ1-2; a possible D gene is TRBD1 (5 bases). What was sequenced was blood, either unsorted or a sorted T cell fraction (not recorded which). The origin of this receptor is a male donor with ankylosing spondylitis or in good health (not recorded which). In nucleotides, the CDR3 is TGCGCCAGCAGCTTGGGCCCGACAGTAGATGACTACACCTTC. The encoded protein is CASSLGPTVDDYTF.